This entry lists 20 T cell receptor beta chains sequenced from one sample in a study of T cells after yellow fever vaccination. TCRdb reanalysed the 5' RACE reads using MiXCR and keeps one entry per CDR3 protein. The repertoire consists of 100,000 to 150,000 distinct CDR3 sequences, with roughly 9% occurring once and the leading ten covering approximately 37%. The specimen comprised CD8+ T cells sorted from PBMCs, sampled on the day of the yellow fever booster vaccination. These receptors were collected from a man younger than 35 who received the YFV17D yellow fever vaccine.

This clonotype showed up just a few times. This chain joins TRBV6-5 and TRBJ2-6; D is unresolved. This CDR3 region has 18 residues. Germline V gene data show CDR1 as MNHEY and CDR2 as SVGAGI. Deletions cut 0 bases from V and 0 bases from J, with 12 bases between. The CDR3 DNA reads as TGTGCCAGCAGTTACTCTGGGATCTCAAGCTCTGGGGCCAACGTCCTGACTTTC. Amino acid sequence: CASSYSGISSSGANVLTF.

V usage is TRBV12-3 or TRBV12-4 and J usage is TRBJ1-5, with D maybe TRBD1 (5 bases). The CDR3 has 13 residues. Trimming stripped 4 bases from V and 9 bases from J, with 13 bases between. The CDR3 sequence is CASSSRDVGPQHF. For the CDR3, the DNA is TGTGCCAGCAGTTCCCGGGACGTTGGGCCCCAGCATTTT.

This clonotype showed up just a few times. The CDR3: CASSRGGQGYGTEAFF. CDR3 sequence (DNA): TGTGCCAGCAGCCGCGGCGGACAGGGCTATGGCACTGAAGCTTTCTTT. V gene TRBV7-9 combines with J gene TRBJ1-1; 8 nucleotides line up with TRBD1. This CDR3 spans 16 amino acids. The germline V gene encodes CDR1 SEHNR and CDR2 FQNEAQ (reference sequence). Trimming at V came to 5 bases and at J to 4 bases, leaving 12 bases not matched to a gene.

The rearrangement uses TRBV6-5 and TRBJ2-3; D gene uncertain. The CDR3 has 17 amino acids. Germline lookup yields CDR1 MNHEY and CDR2 SVGAGI. V was cut by 0 bases and J by 3 bases, with 16 bases left in between. CDR3 residues: CASSYSREVLETDTQYF. For the CDR3, the DNA is TGTGCCAGCAGTTACTCGAGAGAAGTACTGGAAACAGATACGCAGTATTTT.

This chain uses TRBV12-3 or TRBV12-4 with TRBJ2-3; D unresolved. The CDR3 loop spans 13 amino acids. The V end was cut by 6 bases, the J end by 1 base, with 8 bases between. As DNA, the CDR3 is TGTGCCAGCAGGCGCCTTCGCACAGATACGCAGTATTTT. Its translation: CASRRLRTDTQYF.

This clonotype has more than one count but fewer than ten. The J gene is TRBJ2-7, the V gene TRBV5-5; unclear D gene. The CDR3 consists of 13 residues. CDR1 and CDR2 from the germline V gene are SGHKS and YYEKEE (reference sequence). Trimming shortened V by 1 base and J by 1 base, and 6 bases separated the two germline ends. CDR3 nucleotides: TGTGCCAGCAGCTTGCCTGTTTCCTACGAGCAGTACTTC. Translating gives CASSLPVSYEQYF.

This chain connects TRBV7-2 to TRBJ2-2; 7 nucleotides line up with TRBD1. Unmatched junction bases numbered 8, after V lost 5 bases and J lost 2 bases. Germline assignment: CDR1 SGHTA and CDR2 FQGNSA. The CDR3 extends over 16 amino acids. The CDR3 reads CASSLRDRSNTGELFF. In nucleotides, the CDR3 is TGTGCCAGCAGCCTCCGGGACAGATCAAACACCGGGGAGCTGTTTTTT.

This clonotype was counted only a few times. V usage is TRBV7-3 and J usage is TRBJ2-3, with TRBD2 matching over 13 bases. V was pared by 4 bases and J by 2 bases, with 3 bases of the junction left unmatched. From germline, CDR1 is SGHTA and CDR2 FQGTGA. This CDR3 contains 16 residues. The CDR3 coding sequence is TGTGCCAGCAGCTCGGGACTAGCGGGGCTCACAGATACGCAGTATTTT. Amino acids: CASSSGLAGLTDTQYF.

In this sample, this clonotype turned up a few times. The chain uses TRBV12-3 or TRBV12-4 and TRBJ2-7; 9 nucleotides match TRBD1. CDR3 size: 16 residues. The trim removed 5 bases at V and 0 bases at J, leaving 8 bases unmatched. Here the CDR3 reads CASSGLTGGSSYEQYF. Written as DNA, the CDR3 is TGTGCCAGCAGTGGCCTGACAGGGGGGAGCTCCTACGAGCAGTACTTC.

The J gene is TRBJ2-7, the V gene TRBV7-9; a possible D gene is TRBD1 (6 bases). The CDR3 covers 12 residues. Trimming left V 1 base short and J 7 bases short, with 8 bases between. Germline CDR1 and CDR2: SEHNR and FQNEAQ (reference sequence). DNA for the CDR3: TGTGCCAGCAGCTTAGAAGGGACAGAGCAGTACGTC. This sequence encodes CASSLEGTEQYV.

This chain uses TRBV7-2 with TRBJ1-1; D perhaps matches TRBD1 (6 bases). V was cut by 3 bases and J by 4 bases, with 9 bases left in between. The CDR3 spans 13 residues. Germline V gene data show CDR1 as SGHTA and CDR2 as FQGNSA. The CDR3 loop reads CASSLGGRTEAFF. As DNA, the CDR3 is TGTGCCAGCAGCTTGGGGGGCCGCACTGAAGCTTTCTTT. Full variable domain (remainder filled in from reference TRBV7-2 and TRBJ1-1): GAGVSQSPSNKVTEKGKDVELRCDPISGHTALYWYRQSLGQGLEFLIYFQGNSAPDKSGLPSDRFSAERTGGSVSTLTIQRTQQEDSAVYLCASSLGGRTEAFFGQGTRLTVV.

The V gene is TRBV6-2 or TRBV6-3, the J gene TRBJ1-1; no definite D call. From germline, CDR1 is MNHEY and CDR2 SVGEGT. The CDR3 covers 14 residues. The V gene lost 7 bases and the J gene lost 4 bases, with 16 bases spanning the gap. CDR3 coding DNA: TGTGCCAGCAAGGGTTCAGGCGGTGGCACTGAAGCTTTCTTT. As protein: CASKGSGGGTEAFF.

This clonotype was recorded many times. The chain employs TRBV13 and TRBJ2-5, with D unclear. CDR1 and CDR2 (germline): PRHDT, FYEKMQ (reference sequence). Trimming removed 1 base at V and 3 bases at J, with 0 bases between. The CDR3 spans 11 residues. Here the CDR3 reads CASSLEETQYF. For the CDR3, the DNA is TGTGCCAGCAGCTTAGAAGAGACCCAGTACTTC.

The chain uses TRBV7-6 and TRBJ2-5, with D uncertain. Germline CDR1 and CDR2: SGHVS and FNYEAQ. Deletions cut 5 bases from V and 3 bases from J, with 13 bases between. This CDR3 spans 14 amino acids. The chain's CDR3 is CASSPPRVKETQYF. CDR3 nucleotides: TGTGCCAGCAGCCCCCCAAGAGTAAAAGAGACCCAGTACTTC.

This clonotype was observed at least ten times. The rearrangement uses TRBV9 and TRBJ2-7, with 7 nucleotides matching TRBD2. The CDR3 consists of 12 residues. The trim removed 3 bases at V and 5 bases at J, leaving 2 bases unmatched. CDR1 and CDR2 from the germline V gene are SGDLS and YYNGEE. CDR3 in DNA: TGTGCCAGCAGCGACAGCGGGAACGAGCAGTACTTC. The encoded protein is CASSDSGNEQYF.

The genes are TRBV7-2 and TRBJ2-5; possibly TRBD2 for D (5 bases). Looked up from germline, CDR1 is SGHTA and CDR2 is FQGNSA. This CDR3 region has 14 residues. The V gene lost 4 bases and the J gene lost 5 bases, with 14 bases spanning the gap. CDR3 nucleotide sequence: TGTGCCAGCAGCTCATCACTAGTTCGCGAGACCCAGTACTTC. It codes for CASSSSLVRETQYF.

The chain couples TRBV7-2 to TRBJ2-3, with D possibly being TRBD2 (6 bases). Germline V gives CDR1 SGHTA, CDR2 FQGNSA. The length of the CDR3 is 16 residues. The V and J ends lost 5 bases and 1 base respectively, with 16 bases between them. The CDR3 DNA reads as TGTGCCAGCAGCCCTAGGGTGGTAGCGGGCACAGATACGCAGTATTTT. Translating gives CASSPRVVAGTDTQYF.

V gene TRBV2 combines with J gene TRBJ1-6; D remains ambiguous. Trimming cost V 8 bases and J 4 bases, with 15 bases left between them. The CDR3 totals 15 residues. Germline CDR1 and CDR2: SNHLY and FYNNEI. CDR3 coding DNA: TGTGCCAGCGACGAGAGGGTGACTTATAATTCACCCCTCCACTTT. Translated: CASDERVTYNSPLHF.

This CDR3 is CASSLVLGDTDTQYF. The DNA of the CDR3 is TGTGCCAGCAGCTTAGTGTTGGGGGACACAGATACGCAGTATTTT. This sequence joins TRBV7-2 and TRBJ2-3; D is perhaps TRBD1 or TRBD2 (5 bases each). V lost 1 base, J lost 2 bases, and 10 bases lay in between. Germline loops: CDR1 SGHTA, CDR2 FQGNSA. The CDR3 has 15 amino acids.

This clonotype was observed a few times. The chain links TRBV27 to TRBJ2-2; TRBD1 matches at 7 bases. Germline V gives CDR1 MNHEY, CDR2 SMNVEV (reference sequence). The CDR3 is made up of 17 amino acids. Losses at the gene ends were 3 bases for V and 3 bases for J; bases not matched to a gene: 10. Written as DNA, the CDR3 is TGTGCCAGCAGTTTCACCCCCTCGGGACAGTACACCGGGGAGCTGTTTTTT. Amino acid sequence: CASSFTPSGQYTGELFF.